This T cell receptor (beta chain) is drawn from a study of blood T cells in healthy people across ages. Notes on the study in general: A conclusive naive versus antigen-experienced comparison was prevented by the unsorted PBMCs.

V lost 1 base and J 9 bases, leaving 10 bases between the germline ends. The length of the CDR3 is 13 residues. The people who gave samples were healthy Caucasians from Russia, aged roughly 6 to 95. Drawing of peripheral blood yielded 7.5 to 10 milliliters from each donor. With a J-beta primer mix and a sample-barcoded 5' primer, a second PCR ran roughly 7 to 11 cycles. All cDNA molecules were each tagged by a template-switch adaptor with 12 random nucleotides. One entry per CDR3 protein results from TCRdb running MiXCR on the 5' RACE reads. The data show about 670,000 distinct CDR3 sequences, around 50% seen once. At least ten counts were recorded for this clonotype. Antigen unknown.

The clonotype comes from a woman older than 75 in good health. The chain uses TRBV12-3 or TRBV12-4 and TRBJ2-1; weak D call: TRBD2 (6 bases). The source material was blood. This chain's CDR3 is CASSLGGKGEQFF. The DNA of the CDR3 is TGTGCCAGCAGTTTAGGCGGGAAAGGTGAGCAGTTCTTC.